This section outlines one TCR beta chain sequence together with its context. This entry is derived from a study of control samples from healthy donors and cancer patients. In germline, CDR1 is MDHEN, CDR2 SYDVKM. The ends were cut back, 6 bases at V and 16 bases at J, with 18 bases in the middle. There are 12 residues in the CDR3. Assay used: immunoSEQ multiplex PCR; TCRdb lists only in-frame clones, some missing. Of about 160,000 clones in the sample, just over 95% were seen once. The TCR sequence derives from a woman in her twenties or thirties in good health. The sequenced material came from blood. This chain links TRBV28 with TRBJ1-4, with a weak D call TRBD1 (5 bases). The CDR3 sequence: CASSQQWGERFF. Written as DNA, the CDR3 is TGTGCCAGCAGCCAACAATGGGGGGAGAGGTTTTTT.